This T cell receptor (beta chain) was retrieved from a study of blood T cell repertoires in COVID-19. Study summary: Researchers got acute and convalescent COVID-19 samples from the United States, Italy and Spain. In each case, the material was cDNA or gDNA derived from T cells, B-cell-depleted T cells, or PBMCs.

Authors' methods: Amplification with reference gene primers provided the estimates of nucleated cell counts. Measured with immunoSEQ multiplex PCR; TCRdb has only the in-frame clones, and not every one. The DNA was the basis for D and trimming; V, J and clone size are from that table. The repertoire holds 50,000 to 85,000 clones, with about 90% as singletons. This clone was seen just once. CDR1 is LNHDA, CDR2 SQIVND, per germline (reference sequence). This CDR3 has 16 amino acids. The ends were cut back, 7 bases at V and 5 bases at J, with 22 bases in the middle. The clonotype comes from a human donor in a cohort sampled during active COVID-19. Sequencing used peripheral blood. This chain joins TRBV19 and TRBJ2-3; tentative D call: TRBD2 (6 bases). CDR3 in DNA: TGTGCCAGTACCCTAAAACCCGGGGGAGACGGAGATACGCAGTATTTT. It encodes CASTLKPGGDGDTQYF.